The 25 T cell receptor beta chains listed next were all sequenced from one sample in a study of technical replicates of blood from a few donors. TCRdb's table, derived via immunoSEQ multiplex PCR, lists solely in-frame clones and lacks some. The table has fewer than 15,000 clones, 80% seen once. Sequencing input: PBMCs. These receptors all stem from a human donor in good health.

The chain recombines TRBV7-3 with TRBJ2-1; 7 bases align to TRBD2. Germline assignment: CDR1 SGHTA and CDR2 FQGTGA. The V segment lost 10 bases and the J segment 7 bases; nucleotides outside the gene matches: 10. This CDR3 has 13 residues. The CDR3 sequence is CATREGVSNEQFF. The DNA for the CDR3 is TGTGCCACCAGGGAGGGAGTATCAAATGAGCAGTTCTTC.

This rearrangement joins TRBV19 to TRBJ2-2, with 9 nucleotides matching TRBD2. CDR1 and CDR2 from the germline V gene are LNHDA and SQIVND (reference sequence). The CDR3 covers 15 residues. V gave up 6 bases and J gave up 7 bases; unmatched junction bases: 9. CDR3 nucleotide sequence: TGTGCCAGTAGCCTCCGGACTAGCGCGAGCGGGGAGCTGTTTTTT. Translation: CASSLRTSASGELFF.

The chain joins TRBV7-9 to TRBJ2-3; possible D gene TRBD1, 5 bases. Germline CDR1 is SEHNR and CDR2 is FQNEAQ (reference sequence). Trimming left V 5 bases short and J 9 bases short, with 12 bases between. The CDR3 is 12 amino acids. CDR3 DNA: TGTGCCAGCAGCCCAGGCCCAGGGACGCAGTATTTT. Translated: CASSPGPGTQYF.

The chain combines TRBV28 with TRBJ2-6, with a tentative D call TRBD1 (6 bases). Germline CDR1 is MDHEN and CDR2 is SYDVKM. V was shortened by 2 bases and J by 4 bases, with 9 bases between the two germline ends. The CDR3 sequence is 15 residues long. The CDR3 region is CASSLRGSGANVLTF. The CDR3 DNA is TGTGCCAGCAGTTTAAGGGGGTCCGGGGCCAACGTCCTGACTTTC. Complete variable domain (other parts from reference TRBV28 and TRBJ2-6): DVKVTQSSRYLVKRTGEKVFLECVQDMDHENMFWYRQDPGLGLRLIYFSYDVKMKEKGDIPEGYSVSREKKERFSLILESASTNQTSMYLCASSLRGSGANVLTFGAGSRLTVL.

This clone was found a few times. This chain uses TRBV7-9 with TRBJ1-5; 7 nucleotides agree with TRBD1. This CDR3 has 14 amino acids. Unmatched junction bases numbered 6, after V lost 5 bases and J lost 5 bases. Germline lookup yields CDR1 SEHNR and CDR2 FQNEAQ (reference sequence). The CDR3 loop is CASSPTGRDQPQHF. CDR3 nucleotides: TGTGCCAGCAGCCCGACAGGGAGAGATCAGCCCCAGCATTTT.

The CDR3 reads CASTLGGRRETQYF. As DNA, the CDR3 is TGCGCCAGCACCCTCGGGGGGCGACGAGAGACCCAGTACTTC. V is TRBV5-1 and J is TRBJ2-5; TRBD2 is a possible D gene (7 bases). The germline CDR1 and CDR2 sequences are SGHRS and YFSETQ. This CDR3 region has 14 residues. Trimming stripped 6 bases from V and 4 bases from J, with 16 bases between.

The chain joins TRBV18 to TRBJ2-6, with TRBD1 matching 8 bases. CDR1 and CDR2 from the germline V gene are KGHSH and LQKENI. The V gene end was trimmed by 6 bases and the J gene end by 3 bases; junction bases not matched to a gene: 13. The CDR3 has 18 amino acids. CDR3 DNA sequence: TGTGCCAGCTCGAGGTCGGGTCCAGGGGGCGTTGGGGCCAACGTCCTGACTTTC. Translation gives CASSRSGPGGVGANVLTF. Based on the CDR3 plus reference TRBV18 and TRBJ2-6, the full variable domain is NAGVMQNPRHLVRRRGQEARLRCSPMKGHSHVYWYRQLPEEGLKFMVYLQKENIIDESGMPKERFSAEFPKEGPSILRIQQVVRGDSAAYFCASSRSGPGGVGANVLTFGAGSRLTVL.

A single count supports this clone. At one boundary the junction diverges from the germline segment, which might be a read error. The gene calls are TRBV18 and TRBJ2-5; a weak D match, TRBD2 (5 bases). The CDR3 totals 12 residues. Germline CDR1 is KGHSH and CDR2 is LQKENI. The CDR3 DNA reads TGTGCCAGCACACCTATACCGGGGTCATGGTACTTC. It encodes CASTPIPGSWYF.

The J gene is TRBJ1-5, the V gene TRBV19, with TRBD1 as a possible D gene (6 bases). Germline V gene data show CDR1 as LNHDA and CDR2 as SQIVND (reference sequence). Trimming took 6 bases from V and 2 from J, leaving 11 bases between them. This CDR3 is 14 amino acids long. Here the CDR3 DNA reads TGTGCCAGTAGCCCAGGACAGCGCAATCAGCCCCAGCATTTT. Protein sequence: CASSPGQRNQPQHF. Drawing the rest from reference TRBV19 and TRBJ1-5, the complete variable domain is DGGITQSPKYLFRKEGQNVTLSCEQNLNHDAMYWYRQDPGQGLRLIYYSQIVNDFQKGDIAEGYSVSREKKESFPLTVTSAQKNPTAFYLCASSPGQRNQPQHFGDGTRLSIL.

The CDR3 DNA is TGTGCCAGCTCGCCCCCCGGAGGGAGGAATGAGCAGTTCTTC. It codes for CASSPPGGRNEQFF. The genes are TRBV18 and TRBJ2-1; TRBD2 might be the D (6 bases). The CDR3 is made up of 14 amino acids. V dropped 6 bases and J dropped 7 bases, with 16 bases sitting between them. Per germline, CDR1 KGHSH and CDR2 LQKENI.

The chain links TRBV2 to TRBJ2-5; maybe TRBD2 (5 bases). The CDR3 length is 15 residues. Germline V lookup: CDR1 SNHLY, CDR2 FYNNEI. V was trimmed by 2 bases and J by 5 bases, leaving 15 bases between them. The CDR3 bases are TGTGCCAGCAGTGAATCGGTAGGAGGCGCTGAGACCCAGTACTTC. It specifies CASSESVGGAETQYF. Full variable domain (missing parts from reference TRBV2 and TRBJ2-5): EPEVTQTPSHQVTQMGQEVILRCVPISNHLYFYWYRQILGQKVEFLVSFYNNEISEKSEIFDDQFSVERPDGSNFTLKIRSTKLEDSAMYFCASSESVGGAETQYFGPGTRLLVL.

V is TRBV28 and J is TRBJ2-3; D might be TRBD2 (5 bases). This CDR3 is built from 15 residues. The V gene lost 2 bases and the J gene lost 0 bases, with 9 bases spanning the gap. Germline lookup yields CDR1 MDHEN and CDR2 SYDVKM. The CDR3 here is CASSLIGGSTDTQYF. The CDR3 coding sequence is TGTGCCAGCAGTTTAATTGGCGGGAGCACAGATACGCAGTATTTT.

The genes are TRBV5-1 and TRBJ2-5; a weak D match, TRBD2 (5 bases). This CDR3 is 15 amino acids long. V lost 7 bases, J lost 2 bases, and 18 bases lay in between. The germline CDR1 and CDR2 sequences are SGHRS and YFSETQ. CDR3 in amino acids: CASGEGLEVQETQYF. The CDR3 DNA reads TGCGCCAGCGGCGAGGGTCTGGAGGTACAAGAGACCCAGTACTTC. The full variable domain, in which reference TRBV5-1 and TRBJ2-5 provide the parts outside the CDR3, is KAGVTQTPRYLIKTRGQQVTLSCSPISGHRSVSWYQQTPGQGLQFLFEYFSETQRNKGNFPGRFSGRQFSNSRSEMNVSTLELGDSALYLCASGEGLEVQETQYFGPGTRLLVL.

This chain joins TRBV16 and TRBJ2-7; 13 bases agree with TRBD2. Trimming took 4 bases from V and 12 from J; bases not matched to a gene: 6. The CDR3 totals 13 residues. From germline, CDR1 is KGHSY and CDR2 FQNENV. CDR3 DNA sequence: TGTGCCAGCAGCCCGGGACTAGCGGGATATGCGTACTTC. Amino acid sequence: CASSPGLAGYAYF.

The CDR3 loop is CASSISGRSNEQFF. Here the CDR3 DNA reads TGTGCCAGTAGTATTAGCGGGAGATCGAATGAGCAGTTCTTC. The chain links TRBV19 to TRBJ2-1; 9 bases align to TRBD2. V shed 3 bases, J shed 7 bases, and the junction held 4 bases outside the gene matches. Germline CDR1 and CDR2: LNHDA and SQIVND (reference sequence). This CDR3 comprises 14 residues.

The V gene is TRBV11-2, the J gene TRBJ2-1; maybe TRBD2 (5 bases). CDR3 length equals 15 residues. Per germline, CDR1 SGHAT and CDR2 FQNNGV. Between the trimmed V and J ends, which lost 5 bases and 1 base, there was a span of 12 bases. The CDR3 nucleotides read TGTGCCAGCAGCGTGAGACTACTATCCTACAATGAGCAGTTCTTC. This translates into CASSVRLLSYNEQFF.

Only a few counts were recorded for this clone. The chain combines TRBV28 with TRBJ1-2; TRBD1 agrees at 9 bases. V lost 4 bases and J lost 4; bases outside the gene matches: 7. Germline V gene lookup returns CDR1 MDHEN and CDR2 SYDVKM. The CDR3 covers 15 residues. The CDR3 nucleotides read TGTGCCAGCAGTTCCTCGGGACAGGGCGCCTATGGCTACACCTTC. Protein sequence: CASSSSGQGAYGYTF.

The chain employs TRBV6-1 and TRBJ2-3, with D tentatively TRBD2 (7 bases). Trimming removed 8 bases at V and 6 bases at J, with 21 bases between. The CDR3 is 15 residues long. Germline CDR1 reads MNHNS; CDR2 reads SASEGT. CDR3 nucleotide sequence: TGTGCCAGCCGACAGGATGGCGGGAGTGGGGATACGCAGTATTTT. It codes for CASRQDGGSGDTQYF.

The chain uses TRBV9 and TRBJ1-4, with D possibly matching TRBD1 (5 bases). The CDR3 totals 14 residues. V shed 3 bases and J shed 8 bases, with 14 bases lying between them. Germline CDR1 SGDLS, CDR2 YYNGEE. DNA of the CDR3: TGTGCCAGCAGCGACGGCAGGGCAGGGGAAAAACTGTTTTTT. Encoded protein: CASSDGRAGEKLFF. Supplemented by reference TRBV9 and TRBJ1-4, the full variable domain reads DSGVTQTPKHLITATGQRVTLRCSPRSGDLSVYWYQQSLDQGLQFLIQYYNGEERAKGNILERFSAQQFPDLHSELNLSSLELGDSALYFCASSDGRAGEKLFFGSGTQLSVL.

The CDR3 sequence: CASIEYSNQPQHF. CDR3 nucleotides: TGTGCCAGCATCGAGTACAGCAATCAGCCCCAGCATTTT. The J gene is TRBJ1-5, the V gene TRBV6-1; D is unresolved. CDR1 is MNHNS, CDR2 SASEGT, per germline. Trimming pared 7 bases from V and 1 base from J, leaving 8 bases between. This CDR3 region has 13 residues.

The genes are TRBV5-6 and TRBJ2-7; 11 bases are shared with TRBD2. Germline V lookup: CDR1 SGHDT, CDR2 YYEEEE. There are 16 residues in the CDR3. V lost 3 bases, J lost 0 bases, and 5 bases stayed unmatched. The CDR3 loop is CASSSVAGGGSYEQYF. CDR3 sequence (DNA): TGTGCCAGCAGCTCTGTAGCGGGAGGGGGCTCCTACGAGCAGTACTTC. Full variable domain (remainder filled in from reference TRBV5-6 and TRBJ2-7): DAGVTQSPTHLIKTRGQQVTLRCSPKSGHDTVSWYQQALGQGPQFIFQYYEEEERQRGNFPDRFSGHQFPNYSSELNVNALLLGDSALYLCASSSVAGGGSYEQYFGPGTRLTVT.

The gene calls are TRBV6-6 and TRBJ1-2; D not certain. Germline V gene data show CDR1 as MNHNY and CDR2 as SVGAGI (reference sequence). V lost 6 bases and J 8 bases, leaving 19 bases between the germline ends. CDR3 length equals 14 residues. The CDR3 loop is CASSQTGFFGGYTF. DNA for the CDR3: TGTGCCAGCAGCCAAACGGGGTTTTTTGGAGGCTACACCTTC.

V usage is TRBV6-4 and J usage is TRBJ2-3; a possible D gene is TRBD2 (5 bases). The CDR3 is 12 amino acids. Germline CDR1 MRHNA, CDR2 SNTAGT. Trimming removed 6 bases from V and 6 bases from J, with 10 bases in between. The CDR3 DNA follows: TGTGCCAGCAGCCCAACGGGGGATACGCAGTATTTT. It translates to CASSPTGDTQYF.

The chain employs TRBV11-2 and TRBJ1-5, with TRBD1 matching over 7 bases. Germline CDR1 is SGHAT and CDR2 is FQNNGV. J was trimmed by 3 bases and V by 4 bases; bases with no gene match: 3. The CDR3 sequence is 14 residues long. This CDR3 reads CASSYRGTNQPQHF. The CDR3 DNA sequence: TGTGCCAGCAGCTACAGGGGTACCAATCAGCCCCAGCATTTT.

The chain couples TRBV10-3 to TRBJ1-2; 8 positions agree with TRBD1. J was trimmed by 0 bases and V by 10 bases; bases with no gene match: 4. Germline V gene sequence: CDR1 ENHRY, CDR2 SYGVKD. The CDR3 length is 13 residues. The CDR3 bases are TGTGCCACTGGACAGGGTACTAACTATGGCTACACCTTC. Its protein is CATGQGTNYGYTF.